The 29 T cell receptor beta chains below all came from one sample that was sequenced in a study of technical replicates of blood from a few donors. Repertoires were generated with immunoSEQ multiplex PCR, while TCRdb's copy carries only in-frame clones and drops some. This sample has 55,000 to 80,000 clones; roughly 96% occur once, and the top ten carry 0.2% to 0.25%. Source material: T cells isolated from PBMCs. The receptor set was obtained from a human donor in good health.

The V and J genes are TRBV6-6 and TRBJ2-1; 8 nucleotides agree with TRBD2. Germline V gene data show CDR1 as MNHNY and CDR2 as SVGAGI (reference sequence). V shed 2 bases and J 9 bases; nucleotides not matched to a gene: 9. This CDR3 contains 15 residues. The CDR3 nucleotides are TGTGCCAGCAGTTACCCCGACCGGGGGGGGACTGAGCAGTTCTTC. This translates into CASSYPDRGGTEQFF.

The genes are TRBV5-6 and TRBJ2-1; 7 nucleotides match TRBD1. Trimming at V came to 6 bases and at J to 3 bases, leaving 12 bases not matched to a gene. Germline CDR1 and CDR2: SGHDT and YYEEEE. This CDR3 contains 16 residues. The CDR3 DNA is TGTGCCAGCAAGAAGGGGGCCAAGGTCGGCTACAATGAGCAGTTCTTC. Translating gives CASKKGAKVGYNEQFF.

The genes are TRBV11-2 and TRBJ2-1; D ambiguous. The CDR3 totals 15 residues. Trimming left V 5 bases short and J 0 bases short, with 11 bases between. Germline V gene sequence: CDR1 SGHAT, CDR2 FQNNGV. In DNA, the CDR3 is TGTGCCAGCAGCCTGCAGATTGACTCCTACAATGAGCAGTTCTTC. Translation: CASSLQIDSYNEQFF.

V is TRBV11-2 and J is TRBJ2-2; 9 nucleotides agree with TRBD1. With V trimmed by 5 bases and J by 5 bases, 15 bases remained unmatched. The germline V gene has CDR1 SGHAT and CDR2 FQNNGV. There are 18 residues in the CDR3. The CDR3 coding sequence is TGTGCCAGCAGCCGAAGACCTCCGGGACAGGGACCAACCGGGGAGCTGTTTTTT. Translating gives CASSRRPPGQGPTGELFF.

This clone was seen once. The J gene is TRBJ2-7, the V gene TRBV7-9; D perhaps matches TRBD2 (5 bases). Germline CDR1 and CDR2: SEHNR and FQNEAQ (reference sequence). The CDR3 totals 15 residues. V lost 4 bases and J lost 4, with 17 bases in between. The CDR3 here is CASSSLEEYQYEQYF. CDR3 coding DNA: TGTGCCAGCAGCTCCCTGGAGGAGTACCAATACGAGCAGTACTTC.

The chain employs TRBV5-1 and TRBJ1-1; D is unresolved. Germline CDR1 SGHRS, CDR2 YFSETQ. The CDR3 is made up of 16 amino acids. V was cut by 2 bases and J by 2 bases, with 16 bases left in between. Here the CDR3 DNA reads TGCGCCAGCAGCTTCGTGGCTTTGGTCTCCAACACTGAAGCTTTCTTT. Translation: CASSFVALVSNTEAFF.

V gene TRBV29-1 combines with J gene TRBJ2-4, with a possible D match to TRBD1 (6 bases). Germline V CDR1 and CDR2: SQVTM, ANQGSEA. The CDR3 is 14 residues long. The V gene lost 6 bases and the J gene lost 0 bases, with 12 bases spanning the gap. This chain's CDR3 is CSVSDRLAKNIQYF. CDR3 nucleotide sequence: TGCAGCGTCTCGGACAGACTAGCCAAAAACATTCAGTACTTC.

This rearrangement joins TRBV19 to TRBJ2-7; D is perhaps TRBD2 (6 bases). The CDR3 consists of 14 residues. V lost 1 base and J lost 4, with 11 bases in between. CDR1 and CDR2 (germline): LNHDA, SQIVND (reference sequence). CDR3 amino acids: CASSIGDSGYEQYF. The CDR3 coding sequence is TGTGCCAGTAGTATAGGCGATAGCGGTTACGAGCAGTACTTC.

The CDR3 protein is CASSGGTGFYNEQFF. The CDR3 DNA follows: TGTGCCAGCAGTGGAGGGACAGGATTCTACAATGAGCAGTTCTTC. This chain links TRBV2 with TRBJ2-1; TRBD1 matches 8 bases. Trimming at V came to 4 bases and at J to 3 bases, leaving 5 bases not matched to a gene. CDR3 length: 15 residues. CDR1 is SNHLY, CDR2 FYNNEI, per germline.

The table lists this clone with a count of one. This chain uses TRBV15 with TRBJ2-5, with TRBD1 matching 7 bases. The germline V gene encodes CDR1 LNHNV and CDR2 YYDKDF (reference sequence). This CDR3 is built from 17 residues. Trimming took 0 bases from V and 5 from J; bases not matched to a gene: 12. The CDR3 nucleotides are TGTGCCACCAGCAGAGATCTCGGAAGGGGGCTTAGGGAGACCCAGTACTTC. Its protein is CATSRDLGRGLRETQYF.

CDR3 protein: CASSFVAGGRKETQYF. CDR3 sequence (DNA): TGTGCCAGCAGCTTCGTTGCGGGAGGGCGAAAAGAGACCCAGTACTTC. The gene calls are TRBV5-6 and TRBJ2-5, with TRBD2 identical over 9 bases. V dropped 2 bases and J dropped 3; count of bases not matched to a gene: 8. The CDR3 covers 16 residues. The germline gives CDR1 SGHDT, CDR2 YYEEEE.

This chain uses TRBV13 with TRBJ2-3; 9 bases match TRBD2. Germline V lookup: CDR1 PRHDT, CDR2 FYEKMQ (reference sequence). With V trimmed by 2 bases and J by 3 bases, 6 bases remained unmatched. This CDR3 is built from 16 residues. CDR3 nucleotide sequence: TGTGCCAGCAGCTTATGGGGGACTAGCTCTACAGATACGCAGTATTTT. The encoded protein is CASSLWGTSSTDTQYF. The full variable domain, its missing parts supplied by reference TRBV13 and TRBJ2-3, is AAGVIQSPRHLIKEKRETATLKCYPIPRHDTVYWYQQGPGQDPQFLISFYEKMQSDKGSIPDRFSAQQFSDYHSELNMSSLELGDSALYFCASSLWGTSSTDTQYFGPGTRLTVL.

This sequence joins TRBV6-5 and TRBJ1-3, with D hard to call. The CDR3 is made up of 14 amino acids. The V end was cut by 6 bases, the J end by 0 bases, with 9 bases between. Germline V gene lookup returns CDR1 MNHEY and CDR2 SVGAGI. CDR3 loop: CASRSPGSGNTIYF. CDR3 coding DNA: TGTGCCAGCAGATCACCAGGCTCTGGAAACACCATATATTTT.

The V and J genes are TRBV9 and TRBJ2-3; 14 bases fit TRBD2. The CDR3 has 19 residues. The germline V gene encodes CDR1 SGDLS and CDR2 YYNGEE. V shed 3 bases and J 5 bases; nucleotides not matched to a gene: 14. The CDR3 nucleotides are TGTGCCAGCAGCGGGAGCCCCCTGGGACTAGCGGGAGATCTAGATACGCAGTATTTT. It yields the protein CASSGSPLGLAGDLDTQYF.

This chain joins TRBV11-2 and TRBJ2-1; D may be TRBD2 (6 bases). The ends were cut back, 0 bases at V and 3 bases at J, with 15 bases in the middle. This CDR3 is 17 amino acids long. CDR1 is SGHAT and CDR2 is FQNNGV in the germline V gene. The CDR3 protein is CASSLDIIAGGYNEQFF. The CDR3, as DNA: TGTGCCAGCAGCTTAGATATTATTGCCGGGGGCTACAATGAGCAGTTCTTC.

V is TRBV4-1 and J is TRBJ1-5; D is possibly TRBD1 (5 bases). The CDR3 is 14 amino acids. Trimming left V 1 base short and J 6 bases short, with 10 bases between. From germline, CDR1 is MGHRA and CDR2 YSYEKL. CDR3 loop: CASSQGQGGQPQHF. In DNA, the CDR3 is TGCGCCAGCAGCCAAGGCCAGGGAGGTCAGCCCCAGCATTTT.

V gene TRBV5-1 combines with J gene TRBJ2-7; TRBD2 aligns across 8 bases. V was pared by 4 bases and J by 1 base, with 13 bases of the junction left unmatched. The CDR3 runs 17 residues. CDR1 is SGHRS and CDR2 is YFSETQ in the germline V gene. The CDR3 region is CASSLDPPGLVSYEQYF. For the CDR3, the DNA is TGCGCCAGCAGCCTAGACCCCCCGGGACTAGTTTCCTACGAGCAGTACTTC.

CDR3 residues: CASSQEGGALHGYTF. The CDR3 DNA follows: TGCGCCAGCAGCCAAGAAGGGGGCGCGCTCCATGGCTACACCTTC. The chain has TRBV4-1 and TRBJ1-2; 7 nucleotides line up with TRBD1. The trim removed 0 bases at V and 6 bases at J, leaving 7 bases unmatched. The CDR3 spans 15 residues. Germline CDR1 is MGHRA and CDR2 is YSYEKL.

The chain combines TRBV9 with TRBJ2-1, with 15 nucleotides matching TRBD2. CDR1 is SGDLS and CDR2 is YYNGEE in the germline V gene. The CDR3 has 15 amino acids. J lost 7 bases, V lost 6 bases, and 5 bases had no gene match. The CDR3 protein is CASKAGTSGRNEQFF. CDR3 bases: TGTGCCAGCAAAGCCGGGACTAGCGGGAGGAATGAGCAGTTCTTC.

The CDR3 bases are TGTGCCAGCTCAGATAGAGAGGCCTACGAGCAGTACTTC. Protein: CASSDREAYEQYF. This chain connects TRBV18 to TRBJ2-7, with no clear D. V gave up 5 bases and J gave up 2 bases, with 10 bases separating them. Germline V gene data show CDR1 as KGHSH and CDR2 as LQKENI. The CDR3 is 13 amino acids.

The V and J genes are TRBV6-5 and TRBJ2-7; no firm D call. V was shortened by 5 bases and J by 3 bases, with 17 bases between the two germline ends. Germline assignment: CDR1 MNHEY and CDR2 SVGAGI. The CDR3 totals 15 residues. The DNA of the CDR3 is TGTGCCAGCAGTCCCCAATGGAAGAGGAACTACGAGCAGTACTTC. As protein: CASSPQWKRNYEQYF.

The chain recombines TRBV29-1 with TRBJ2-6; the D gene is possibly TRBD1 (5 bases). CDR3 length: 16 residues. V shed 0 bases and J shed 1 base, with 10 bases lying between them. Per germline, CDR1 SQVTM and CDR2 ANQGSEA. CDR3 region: CSVEDFPGSGANVLTF. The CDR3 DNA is TGCAGCGTTGAAGATTTCCCAGGGTCTGGGGCCAACGTCCTGACTTTC.

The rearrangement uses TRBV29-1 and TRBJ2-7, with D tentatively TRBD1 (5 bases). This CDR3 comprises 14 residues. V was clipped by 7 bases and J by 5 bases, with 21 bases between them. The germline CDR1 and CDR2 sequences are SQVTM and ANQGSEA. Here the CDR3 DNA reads TGCAGCGGCAGGGATGATGCCTCTCGGGACGAGCAGTACTTC. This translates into CSGRDDASRDEQYF.

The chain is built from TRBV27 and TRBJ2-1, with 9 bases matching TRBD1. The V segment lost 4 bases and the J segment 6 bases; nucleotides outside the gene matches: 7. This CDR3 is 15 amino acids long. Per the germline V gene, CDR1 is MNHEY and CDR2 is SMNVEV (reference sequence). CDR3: CASSSGQGIPNEQFF. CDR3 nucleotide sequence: TGTGCCAGCAGTTCCGGACAGGGGATCCCCAATGAGCAGTTCTTC.

The CDR3 DNA follows: TGCAGCGTTGAAAAGCGGACTAACAATGAGCAGTTCTTC. Translated: CSVEKRTNNEQFF. The chain employs TRBV29-1 and TRBJ2-1; a weak D match, TRBD2 (6 bases). Per germline, CDR1 SQVTM and CDR2 ANQGSEA. V lost 2 bases, J lost 5 bases, and 10 bases lay in between. The CDR3 has 13 amino acids.

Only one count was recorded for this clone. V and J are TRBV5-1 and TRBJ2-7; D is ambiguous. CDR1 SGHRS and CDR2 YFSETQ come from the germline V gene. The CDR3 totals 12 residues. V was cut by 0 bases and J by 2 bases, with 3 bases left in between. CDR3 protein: CASSLDTYEQYF. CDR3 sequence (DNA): TGCGCCAGCAGCTTGGACACCTACGAGCAGTACTTC. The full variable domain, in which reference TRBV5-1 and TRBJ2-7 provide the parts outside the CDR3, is KAGVTQTPRYLIKTRGQQVTLSCSPISGHRSVSWYQQTPGQGLQFLFEYFSETQRNKGNFPGRFSGRQFSNSRSEMNVSTLELGDSALYLCASSLDTYEQYFGPGTRLTVT.

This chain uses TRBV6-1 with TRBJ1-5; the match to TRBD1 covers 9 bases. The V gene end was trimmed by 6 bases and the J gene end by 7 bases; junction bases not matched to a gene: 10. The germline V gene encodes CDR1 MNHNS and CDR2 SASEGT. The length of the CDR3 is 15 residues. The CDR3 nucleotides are TGTGCCAGCAGGAATCCGGGACAGGGTTACCAGCCCCAGCATTTT. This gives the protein CASRNPGQGYQPQHF.

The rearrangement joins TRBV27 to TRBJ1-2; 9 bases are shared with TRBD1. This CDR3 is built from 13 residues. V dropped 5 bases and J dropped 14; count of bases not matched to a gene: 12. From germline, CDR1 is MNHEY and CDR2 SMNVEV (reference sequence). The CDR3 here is CASSQTGGSSATF. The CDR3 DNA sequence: TGTGCCAGCAGTCAAACAGGGGGCTCCTCTGCGACCTTC.

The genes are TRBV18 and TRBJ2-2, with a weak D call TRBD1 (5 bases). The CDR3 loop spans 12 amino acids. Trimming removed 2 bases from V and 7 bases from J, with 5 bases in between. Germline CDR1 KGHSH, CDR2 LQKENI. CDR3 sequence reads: CASSPDSGELFF. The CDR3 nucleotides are TGTGCCAGCTCACCAGACAGCGGGGAGCTGTTTTTT.